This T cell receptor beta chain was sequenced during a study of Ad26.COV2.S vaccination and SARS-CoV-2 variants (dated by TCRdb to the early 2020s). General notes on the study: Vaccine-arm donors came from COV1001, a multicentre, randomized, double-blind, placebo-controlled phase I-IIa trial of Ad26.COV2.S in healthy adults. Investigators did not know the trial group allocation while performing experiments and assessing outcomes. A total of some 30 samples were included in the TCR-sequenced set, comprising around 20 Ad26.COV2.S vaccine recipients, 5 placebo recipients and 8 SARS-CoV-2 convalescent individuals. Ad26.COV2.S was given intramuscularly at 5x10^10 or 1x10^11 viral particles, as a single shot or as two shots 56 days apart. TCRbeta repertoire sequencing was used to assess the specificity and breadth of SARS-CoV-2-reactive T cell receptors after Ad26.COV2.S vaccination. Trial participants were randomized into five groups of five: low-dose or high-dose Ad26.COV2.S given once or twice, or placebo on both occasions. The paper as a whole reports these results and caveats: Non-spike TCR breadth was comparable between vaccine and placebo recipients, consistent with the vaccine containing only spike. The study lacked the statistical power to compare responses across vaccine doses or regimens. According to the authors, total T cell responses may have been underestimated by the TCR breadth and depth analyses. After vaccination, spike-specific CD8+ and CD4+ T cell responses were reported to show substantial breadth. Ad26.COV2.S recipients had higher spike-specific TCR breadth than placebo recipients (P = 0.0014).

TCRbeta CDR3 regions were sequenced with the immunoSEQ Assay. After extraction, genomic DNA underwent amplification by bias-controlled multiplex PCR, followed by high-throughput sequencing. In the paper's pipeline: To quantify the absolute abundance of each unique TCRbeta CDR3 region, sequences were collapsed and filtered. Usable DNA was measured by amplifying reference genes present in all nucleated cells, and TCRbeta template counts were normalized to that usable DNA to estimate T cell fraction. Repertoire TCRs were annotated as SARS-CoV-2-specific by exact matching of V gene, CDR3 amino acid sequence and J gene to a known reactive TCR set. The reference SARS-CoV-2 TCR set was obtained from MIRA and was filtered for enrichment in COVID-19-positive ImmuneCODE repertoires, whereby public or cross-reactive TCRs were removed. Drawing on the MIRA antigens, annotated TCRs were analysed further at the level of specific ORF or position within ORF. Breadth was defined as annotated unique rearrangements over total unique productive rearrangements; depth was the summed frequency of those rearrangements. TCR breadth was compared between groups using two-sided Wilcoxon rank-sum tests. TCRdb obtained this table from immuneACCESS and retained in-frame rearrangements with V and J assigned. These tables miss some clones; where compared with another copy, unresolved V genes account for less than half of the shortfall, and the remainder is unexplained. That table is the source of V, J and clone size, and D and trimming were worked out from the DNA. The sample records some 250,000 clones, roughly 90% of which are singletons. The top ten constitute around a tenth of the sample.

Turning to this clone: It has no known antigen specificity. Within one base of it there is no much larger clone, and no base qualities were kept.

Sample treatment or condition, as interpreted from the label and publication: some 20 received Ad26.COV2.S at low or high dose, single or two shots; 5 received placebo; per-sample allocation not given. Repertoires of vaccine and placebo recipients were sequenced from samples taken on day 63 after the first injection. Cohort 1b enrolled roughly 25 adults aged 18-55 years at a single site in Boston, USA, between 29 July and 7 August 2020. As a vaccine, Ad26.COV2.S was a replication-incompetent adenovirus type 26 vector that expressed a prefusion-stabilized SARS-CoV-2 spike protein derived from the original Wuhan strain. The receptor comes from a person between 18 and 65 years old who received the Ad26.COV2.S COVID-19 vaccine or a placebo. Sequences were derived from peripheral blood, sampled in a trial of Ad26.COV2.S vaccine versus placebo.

The CDR3 protein is CASSQEMGNTLGYGYTF. The sequenced DNA: TGCGCCAGCAGCCAAGAGATGGGGAACACACTAGGCTATGGCTACACCTTC. The chain couples TRBV4-3 to TRBJ1-2; no D gene call is confident. A distance of 18 bases separates the germline ends of V and J, which lose 0 bases and 4 bases respectively. The CDR3, cysteine through phenylalanine, is 17 amino acids long. Only the CDR3 part of the read is kept: 51 bases, read in frame from the first base. CDR1 LGHNA and CDR2 YSLEER were looked up in the germline V gene.